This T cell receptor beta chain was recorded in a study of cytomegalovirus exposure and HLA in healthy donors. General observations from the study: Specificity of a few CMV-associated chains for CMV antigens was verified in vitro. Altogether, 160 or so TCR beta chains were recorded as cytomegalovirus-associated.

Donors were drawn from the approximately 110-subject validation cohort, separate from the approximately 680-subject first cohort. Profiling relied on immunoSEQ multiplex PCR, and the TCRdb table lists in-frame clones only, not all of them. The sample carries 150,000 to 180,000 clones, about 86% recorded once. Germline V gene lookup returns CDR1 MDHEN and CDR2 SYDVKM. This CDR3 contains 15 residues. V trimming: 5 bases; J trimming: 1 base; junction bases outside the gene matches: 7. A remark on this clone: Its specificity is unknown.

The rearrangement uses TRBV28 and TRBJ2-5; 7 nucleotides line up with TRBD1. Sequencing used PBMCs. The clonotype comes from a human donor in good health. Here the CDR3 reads CASSTPGTVQETQYF. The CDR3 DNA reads TGTGCCAGCAGTACCCCCGGGACAGTCCAAGAGACCCAGTACTTC.